This T cell receptor beta chain was retrieved from a study of beta chain features in type 1 diabetes. About the research overall: All samples combined gave around 98,000,000 sorted cells for examination. General study findings and limits: Among all four CD4+ subsets, Type 1 diabetes patients had TCRB CDR3s that were moderately but significantly shorter.

cDNA synthesis used the whole RNA isolate, giving expressed TCRB sequences. Clones were read by immunoSEQ multiplex PCR, and TCRdb kept only the in-frame ones, dropping some. Among about 150,000 clones listed, 9% were seen once. This clone was seen only a few times. Its antigen is unknown. The sequenced sample was central memory CD4+ T cells from blood. This clonotype was sampled from a woman aged 30 to 39 with type 1 diabetes.

CDR3 amino acids: CASSGEAGFTGELFF. CDR3 nucleotide sequence: TGTGCCAGCAGTGGAGAAGCGGGATTCACCGGGGAGCTGTTTTTT. The V and J genes are TRBV2 and TRBJ2-2; 7 bases agree with TRBD2. V lost 4 bases, J lost 4 bases, and 6 bases stayed unmatched. The CDR3 is 15 amino acids. Per the germline V gene, CDR1 is SNHLY and CDR2 is FYNNEI. The whole variable domain, filled in from reference TRBV2 and TRBJ2-2, reads EPEVTQTPSHQVTQMGQEVILRCVPISNHLYFYWYRQILGQKVEFLVSFYNNEISEKSEIFDDQFSVERPDGSNFTLKIRSTKLEDSAMYFCASSGEAGFTGELFFGEGSRLTVL.